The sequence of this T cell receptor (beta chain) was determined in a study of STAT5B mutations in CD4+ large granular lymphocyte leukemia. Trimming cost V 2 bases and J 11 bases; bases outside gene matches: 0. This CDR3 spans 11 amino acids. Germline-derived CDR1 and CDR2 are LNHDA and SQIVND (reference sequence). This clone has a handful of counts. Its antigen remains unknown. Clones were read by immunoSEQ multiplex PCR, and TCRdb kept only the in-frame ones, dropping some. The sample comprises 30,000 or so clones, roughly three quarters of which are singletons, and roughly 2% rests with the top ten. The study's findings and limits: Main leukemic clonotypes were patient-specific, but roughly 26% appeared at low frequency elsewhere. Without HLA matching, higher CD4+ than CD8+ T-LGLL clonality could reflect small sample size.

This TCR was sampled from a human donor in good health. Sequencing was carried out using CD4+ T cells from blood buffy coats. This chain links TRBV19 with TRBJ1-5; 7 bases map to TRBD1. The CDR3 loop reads CASSITGAQHF. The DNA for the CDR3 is TGTGCCAGTAGTATAACAGGGGCCCAGCATTTT.